Reported below is one T cell receptor (beta chain). Its antigen is unidentified. Assay used: immunoSEQ multiplex PCR; TCRdb lists only in-frame clones, some missing. The sample has about 2,100,000 clones, 93% seen once. The sample belongs to a study of shared clonotypes between healthy human individuals. Positive CCR7 selection of CD45RO-negative cells yielded the naive CD8 cells, and terminally differentiated effector memory CD45RA+ cells were excluded. With V trimmed by 4 bases and J by 6 bases, 11 bases remained unmatched. This CDR3 is 18 amino acids long. From germline, CDR1 is SGHRS and CDR2 YFSETQ. Study-level points and caveats: Researchers found naive subsets generally carried larger estimated richness than memory subsets.

The chain has TRBV5-1 and TRBJ2-2; 14 bases align to TRBD2. Specimen: naive CD8+ T cells from PBMCs. This TCR was sampled from a young man in good health. Some clones in this sample may be carry-over from other donors' samples. CDR3 residues: CASSPRLAGGPVAGELFF. The CDR3 DNA follows: TGCGCCAGCAGCCCGCGACTAGCGGGAGGGCCGGTGGCCGGGGAGCTGTTTTTT.